These T cell receptor beta chains were read from a single sample in a study of cytomegalovirus exposure and HLA in healthy donors. The method was immunoSEQ multiplex PCR; TCRdb's version includes in-frame clones alone and lacks a portion of them. The table includes 150,000 or so clones, over 70% detected once. The sequenced material came from PBMCs. These receptors all come from a man in his thirties or forties in good health and CMV-seropositive. Both conserved end residues are part of each CDR3. The order of the fields is J gene, clone size, V gene, D gene, CDR3 length, CDR3 protein, CDR3 DNA. The D gene is left open where the match is weak. Not every row has a clone size; where given, it reads once, few, many or a size class.

TRBJ2-1 NA TRBV7-6 TRBD2 15 CASALGTSGLNEQFF TGTGCCAGCGCACTGGGGACTAGCGGTCTCAATGAGCAGTTCTTC
TRBJ2-1 few TRBV11-2 TRBD2 16 CASSPRTSGNPHEQFF TGTGCCAGCAGCCCCCGGACTAGCGGGAACCCCCATGAGCAGTTCTTC
TRBJ1-5 NA TRBV29-1 NA 19 CSVVLTNRDGFGSNQPQHF TGCAGCGTTGTTCTAACTAACAGGGACGGGTTTGGGAGCAATCAGCCCCAGCATTTT
TRBJ2-5 many TRBV7-9 TRBD2 16 CASSLSYGRYQETQYF TGTGCCAGCAGCTTATCCTACGGGAGGTACCAAGAGACCCAGTACTTC
TRBJ1-2 NA TRBV27 NA 13 CASRGGGSGGYTF TGTGCCAGCAGAGGGGGAGGGAGCGGGGGCTACACCTTC
TRBJ1-1 NA TRBV5-1 TRBD1 13 CASSDTGGTEAFF TGCGCCAGCAGCGATACAGGGGGCACTGAAGCTTTCTTT
TRBJ2-7 NA TRBV7-3 NA 12 CASSLTGSEQYF TGTGCCAGCAGCTTGACAGGCTCCGAGCAGTACTTC
TRBJ2-2 NA TRBV12-5 TRBD1 16 CASGSTGGANTGELFF TGTGCTAGTGGTTCAACAGGGGGCGCGAACACCGGGGAGCTGTTTTTT
TRBJ1-1 NA TRBV7-3 NA 15 CASSLDGGASAEAFF TGTGCCAGCAGCTTGGACGGTGGGGCTTCGGCTGAAGCTTTCTTT
TRBJ2-1 NA TRBV7-8 NA 19 CASSLVAASELIDLNEQFF TGTGCCAGCAGCTTAGTCGCGGCTAGCGAGTTAATTGACCTCAATGAGCAGTTCTTC
TRBJ2-2 NA TRBV9 NA 13 CASSVGTVGELFF TGTGCCAGCAGCGTAGGCACGGTCGGGGAGCTGTTTTTT
TRBJ2-2 NA TRBV6-6 NA 14 CASSYSQNTGELFF TGTGCCAGCAGTTATAGTCAGAACACCGGGGAGCTGTTTTTT
TRBJ1-1 once TRBV28 TRBD1 16 CASSLSDRGRVGEAFF TGTGCCAGCAGTTTGAGTGACAGGGGGCGAGTTGGAGAAGCTTTCTTT
TRBJ1-1 NA TRBV7-9 NA 14 CASSLEAGYTEAFF TGTGCCAGCAGCTTAGAAGCAGGTTACACTGAAGCTTTCTTT
TRBJ2-1 NA TRBV18 TRBD2 14 CASPMASGSNEQFF TGTGCCAGCCCGATGGCTAGCGGGAGCAATGAGCAGTTCTTC
TRBJ1-2 few TRBV20-1 TRBD1 11 CSATTGNGYTF TGCAGTGCTACGACAGGGAATGGCTACACCTTC
TRBJ2-1 NA TRBV11-2 NA 12 CASSLDRNEQFF TGTGCCAGCAGCTTAGATCGGAATGAGCAGTTCTTC
TRBJ2-1 NA TRBV5-1 TRBD1 16 CASSLRTTGSMGEQFF TGCGCCAGCAGCTTAAGGACGACAGGGTCGATGGGTGAGCAGTTCTTC
TRBJ1-5 NA TRBV19 NA 15 CASSTGHTGNQPQHF TGTGCCAGTAGTACTGGTCACACAGGGAATCAGCCCCAGCATTTT
TRBJ2-7 NA TRBV9 TRBD1 13 CASSEDRDHEQYF TGTGCCAGCAGCGAGGACAGGGACCACGAGCAGTACTTC
TRBJ2-7 NA TRBV28 TRBD2 14 CASRGTSGTYEQYF TGTGCCAGCAGAGGGACTAGCGGGACCTACGAGCAGTACTTC
TRBJ2-2 NA TRBV5-4 TRBD2 15 CASSAGLAATGELFF TGTGCCAGCAGCGCCGGACTAGCGGCCACCGGGGAGCTGTTTTTT